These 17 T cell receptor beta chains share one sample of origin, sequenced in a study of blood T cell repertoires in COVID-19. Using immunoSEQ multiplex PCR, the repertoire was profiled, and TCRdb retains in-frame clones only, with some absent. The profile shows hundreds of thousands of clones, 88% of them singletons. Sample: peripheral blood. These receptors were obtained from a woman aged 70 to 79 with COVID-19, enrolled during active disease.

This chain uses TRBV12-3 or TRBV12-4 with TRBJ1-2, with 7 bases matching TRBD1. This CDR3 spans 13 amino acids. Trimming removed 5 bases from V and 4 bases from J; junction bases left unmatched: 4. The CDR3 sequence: CASSQQGTYGYTF. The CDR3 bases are TGTGCCAGCAGTCAACAGGGGACCTATGGCTACACCTTC.

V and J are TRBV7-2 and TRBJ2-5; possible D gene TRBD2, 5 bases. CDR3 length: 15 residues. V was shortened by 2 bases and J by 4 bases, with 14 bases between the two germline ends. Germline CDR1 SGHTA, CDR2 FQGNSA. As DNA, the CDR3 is TGTGCCAGCAGCTTATCAACACCCGGGGTAGAGACCCAGTACTTC. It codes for CASSLSTPGVETQYF.

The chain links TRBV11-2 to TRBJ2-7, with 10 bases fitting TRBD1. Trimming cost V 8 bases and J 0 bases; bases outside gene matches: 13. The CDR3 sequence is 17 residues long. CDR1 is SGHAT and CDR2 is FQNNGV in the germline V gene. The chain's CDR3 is CASRGTGARHRSYEQYF. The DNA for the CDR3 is TGTGCCAGCCGGGGGACAGGGGCCCGCCATCGCTCCTACGAGCAGTACTTC.

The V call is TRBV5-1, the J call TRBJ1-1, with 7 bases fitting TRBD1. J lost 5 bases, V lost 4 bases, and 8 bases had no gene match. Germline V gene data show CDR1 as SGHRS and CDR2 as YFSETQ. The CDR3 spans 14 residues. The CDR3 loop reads CASSPQGYRTEAFF. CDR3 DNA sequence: TGCGCCAGCAGCCCACAGGGGTATAGGACTGAAGCTTTCTTT.

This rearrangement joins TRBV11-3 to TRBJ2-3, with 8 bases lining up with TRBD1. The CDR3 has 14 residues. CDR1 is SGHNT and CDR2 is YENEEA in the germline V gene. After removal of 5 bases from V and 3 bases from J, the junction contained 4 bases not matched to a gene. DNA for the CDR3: TGTGCCAGCAGCCACAGGGGGAGTACAGATACGCAGTATTTT. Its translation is CASSHRGSTDTQYF. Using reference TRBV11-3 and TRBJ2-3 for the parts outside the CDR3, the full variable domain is EAGVVQSPRYKIIEKKQPVAFWCNPISGHNTLYWYLQNLGQGPELLIRYENEEAVDDSQLPKDRFSAERLKGVDSTLKIQPAELGDSAVYLCASSHRGSTDTQYFGPGTRLTVL.

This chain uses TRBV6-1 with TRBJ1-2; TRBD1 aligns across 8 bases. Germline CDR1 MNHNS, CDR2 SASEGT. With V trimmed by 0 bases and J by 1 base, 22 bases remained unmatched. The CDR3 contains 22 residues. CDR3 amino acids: CASSEAGLGQELFPPVNYGYTF. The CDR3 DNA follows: TGTGCCAGCAGTGAAGCGGGATTGGGACAGGAATTATTCCCACCTGTTAACTATGGCTACACCTTC.

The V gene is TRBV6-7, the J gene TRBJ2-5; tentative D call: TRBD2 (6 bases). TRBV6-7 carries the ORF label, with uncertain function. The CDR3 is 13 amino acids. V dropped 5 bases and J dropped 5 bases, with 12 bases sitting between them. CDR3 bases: TGTGCCAGCAGTCCGCGGGGAGGTGAGACCCAGTACTTC. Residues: CASSPRGGETQYF.

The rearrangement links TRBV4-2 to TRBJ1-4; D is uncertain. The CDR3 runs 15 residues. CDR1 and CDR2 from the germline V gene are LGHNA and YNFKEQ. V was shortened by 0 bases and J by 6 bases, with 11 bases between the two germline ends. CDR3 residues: CASSQDGGLDEKLFF. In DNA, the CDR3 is TGTGCCAGCAGCCAAGATGGAGGGTTGGATGAAAAACTGTTTTTT.

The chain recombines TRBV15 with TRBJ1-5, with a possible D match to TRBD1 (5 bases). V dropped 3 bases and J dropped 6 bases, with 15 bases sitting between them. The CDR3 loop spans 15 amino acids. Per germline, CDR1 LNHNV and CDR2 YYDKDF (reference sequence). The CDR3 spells CATSRGTGSGQPQHF. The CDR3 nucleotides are TGTGCCACCAGCAGGGGTACAGGTTCTGGTCAGCCCCAGCATTTT.

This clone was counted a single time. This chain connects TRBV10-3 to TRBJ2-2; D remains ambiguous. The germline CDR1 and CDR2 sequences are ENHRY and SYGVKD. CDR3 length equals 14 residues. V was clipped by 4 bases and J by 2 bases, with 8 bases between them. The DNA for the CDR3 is TGTGCCATCAGTGTTATTACAAACACCGGGGAGCTGTTTTTT. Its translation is CAISVITNTGELFF.

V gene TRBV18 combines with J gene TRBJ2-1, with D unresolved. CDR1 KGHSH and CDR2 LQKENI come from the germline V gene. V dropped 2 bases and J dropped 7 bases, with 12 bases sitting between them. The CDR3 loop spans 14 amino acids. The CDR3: CASSPGLARNEQFF. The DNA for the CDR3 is TGTGCCAGCTCACCAGGATTAGCAAGAAATGAGCAGTTCTTC.

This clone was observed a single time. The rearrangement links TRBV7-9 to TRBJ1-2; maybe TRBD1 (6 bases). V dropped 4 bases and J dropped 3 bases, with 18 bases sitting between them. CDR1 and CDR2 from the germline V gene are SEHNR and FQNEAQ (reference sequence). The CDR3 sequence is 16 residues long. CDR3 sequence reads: CASSSPLTGTYYGYTF. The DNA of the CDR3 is TGTGCCAGCAGCTCCCCACTAACAGGGACGTACTATGGCTACACCTTC.

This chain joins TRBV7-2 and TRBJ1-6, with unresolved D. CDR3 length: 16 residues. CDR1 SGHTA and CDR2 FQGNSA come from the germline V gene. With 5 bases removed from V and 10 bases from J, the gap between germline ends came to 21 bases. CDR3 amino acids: CASSGRGPGNGSPLHF. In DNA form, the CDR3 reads TGTGCCAGCAGCGGGCGGGGTCCGGGGAACGGCTCACCCCTCCACTTT. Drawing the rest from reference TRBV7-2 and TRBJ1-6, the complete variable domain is GAGVSQSPSNKVTEKGKDVELRCDPISGHTALYWYRQSLGQGLEFLIYFQGNSAPDKSGLPSDRFSAERTGGSVSTLTIQRTQQEDSAVYLCASSGRGPGNGSPLHFGNGTRLTVT.

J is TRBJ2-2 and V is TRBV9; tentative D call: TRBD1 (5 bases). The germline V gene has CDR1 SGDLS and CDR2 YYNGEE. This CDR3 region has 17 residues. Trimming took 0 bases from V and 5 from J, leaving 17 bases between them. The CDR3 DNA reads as TGTGCCAGCAGCGTAGTACCCCTGCAGGGTGGGACCGGGGAGCTGTTTTTT. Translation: CASSVVPLQGGTGELFF.

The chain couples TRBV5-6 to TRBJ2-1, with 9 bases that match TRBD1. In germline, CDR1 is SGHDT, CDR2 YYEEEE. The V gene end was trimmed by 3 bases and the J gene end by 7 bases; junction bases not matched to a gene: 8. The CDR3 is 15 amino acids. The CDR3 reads CASSSGQGSWNEQFF. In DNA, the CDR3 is TGTGCCAGCAGCTCGGGACAGGGAAGTTGGAATGAGCAGTTCTTC.

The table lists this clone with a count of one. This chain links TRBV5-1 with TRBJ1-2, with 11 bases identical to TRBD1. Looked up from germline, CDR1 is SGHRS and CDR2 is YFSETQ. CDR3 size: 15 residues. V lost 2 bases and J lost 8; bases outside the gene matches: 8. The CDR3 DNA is TGCGCCAGCAGCTTCGGGACAGGGGGGCCTAAAGGCTACACCTTC. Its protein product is CASSFGTGGPKGYTF.

CDR3 region: CASRWTAGNYGYTF. CDR3 bases: TGCGCCAGCCGATGGACAGCGGGGAACTATGGCTACACCTTC. J is TRBJ1-2 and V is TRBV5-1, with D possibly matching TRBD1 (6 bases). Germline CDR1 and CDR2: SGHRS and YFSETQ. The CDR3 totals 14 residues. Deletions cut 7 bases from V and 2 bases from J, with 15 bases between. The whole variable domain, filled in from reference TRBV5-1 and TRBJ1-2, reads KAGVTQTPRYLIKTRGQQVTLSCSPISGHRSVSWYQQTPGQGLQFLFEYFSETQRNKGNFPGRFSGRQFSNSRSEMNVSTLELGDSALYLCASRWTAGNYGYTFGSGTRLTVV.